The TCR beta chain under discussion was sequenced for a study of Ad26.COV2.S vaccination and SARS-CoV-2 variants. As to treatment: over 15 received Ad26.COV2.S at low or high dose, single or two shots; about 5 received placebo; per-sample allocation not given. Collection of the samples took place on day 63 after the first injection of vaccine or placebo. A Boston donor was an adult aged 18-55 years. V gave up 5 bases and J gave up 2 bases; unmatched junction bases: 3. The CDR3 consists of 14 residues. Germline CDR1 MNHEY, CDR2 SMNVEV (reference sequence). Clones were read by immunoSEQ multiplex PCR, and TCRdb kept only the in-frame ones, dropping some. Of approximately 450,000 clones listed, roughly 90% were seen once; the top ten hold less than 15%.

This receptor was obtained from a person between 18 and 59 years old who received the Ad26.COV2.S COVID-19 vaccine or a placebo. This rearrangement joins TRBV27 to TRBJ2-7; 10 nucleotides agree with TRBD1. Sequences were derived from peripheral blood, sampled in a trial of Ad26.COV2.S vaccine versus placebo. In DNA, the CDR3 is TGTGCCAGCAGTCCGACAGGGGGCCCCTACGAGCAGTACTTC. Amino acid sequence: CASSPTGGPYEQYF.